This T cell receptor beta chain was profiled in a study of blood T cell repertoires in COVID-19. Looking at the study overall: Material from acute and convalescent COVID-19 was sourced from the United States, Italy and Spain. Sources were T cells, B-cell-depleted T cells, or PBMCs; the material itself was cDNA or gDNA.

The V gene's germline CDR1 is SGHTA and CDR2 FQGNSA. The trim removed 3 bases at V and 0 bases at J, leaving 2 bases unmatched. The length of the CDR3 is 15 residues. Everyone who took part was roughly 18 to 95 years old, and they came from about two dozen US areas. Cohort allocation depended upon clinical history that participants reported. Generated by immunoSEQ multiplex PCR, the TCRdb table keeps only in-frame clones and is missing some. The sample has some 250,000 clones, roughly 89% seen once. Input material: PBMCs or T cells enriched from blood (not recorded which). The chain recombines TRBV7-2 with TRBJ2-7; 10 nucleotides line up with TRBD1. The TCR sequence derives from a middle-aged man who had recovered from COVID-19. The CDR3 region is CASSLDRGSSYEQYF. CDR3 DNA sequence: TGTGCCAGCAGCTTGGACAGGGGGAGCTCCTACGAGCAGTACTTC.